This TCR beta chain was obtained from a study of blood T cell repertoires in COVID-19. Study-wide background: From the United States, Italy and Spain came samples of acute and convalescent COVID-19. The analysed material was cDNA or gDNA that came from T cells, B-cell-depleted T cells, or PBMCs.

Authors' processing steps: By means of reference gene primer amplification, nucleated cell counts were estimated. Libraries were prepared by immunoSEQ multiplex PCR; TCRdb keeps only in-frame clonotypes and omits some of them. The V and J calls and clone size are taken from that table; D and trimming were inferred from the DNA. Found here are fewer than 350,000 clones, about 89% of them singletons; the top ten hold approximately 4.6%. Input material: peripheral blood. The receptor was isolated from a man aged 40-49 years with acute or convalescent COVID-19.

The CDR3 loop is CASSPALGSREFF. The CDR3 nucleotides read TGTGCCAGCAGCCCAGCCCTGGGCAGTCGAGAGTTCTTC. The chain couples TRBV11-2 to TRBJ2-1; D unresolved. This CDR3 spans 13 amino acids. From germline, CDR1 is SGHAT and CDR2 FQNNGV. Trimming took 5 bases from V and 14 from J, leaving 19 bases between them.